The next 12 T cell receptor beta chains were all read from a single sample in a study of human T cells and chemical hapten exposure. This sample's time point: patch test 3, about 24 weeks after DPC sensitization. Specified treatment: therapeutic diphenylcyclopropenone sensitization with weekly scalp DPC. TCRdb re-analysed the RACE reads in MiXCR, keeping a single row per CDR3 protein. The top ten clones hold about 2.3% of a sample with more than 150,000 distinct CDR3 sequences, approximately 26% of them seen once. The sample here was whole blood, taken in connection with sensitization to the hapten diphenylcyclopropenone (DPC). The receptors derive from a woman between 40 and 55 years old with alopecia areata. Some clones in this sample may be carry-over from other donors' samples.

The chain employs TRBV11-2 and TRBJ2-3; 8 bases match TRBD2. V lost 5 bases, J lost 6 bases, and 7 bases stayed unmatched. The length of the CDR3 is 14 residues. Germline assignment: CDR1 SGHAT and CDR2 FQNNGV. In nucleotides, the CDR3 is TGTGCCAGCAGCGTAGGACTAGCCTCCGATACGCAGTATTTT. Protein sequence: CASSVGLASDTQYF.

The chain joins TRBV20-1 to TRBJ2-7; D is ambiguous. CDR3 length equals 9 residues. Trimming stripped 6 bases from V and 9 bases from J, with 9 bases between. From germline, CDR1 is DFQATT and CDR2 SNEGSKA (reference sequence). The CDR3 sequence: CSAGQAQYF. The DNA of the CDR3 is TGCAGTGCCGGCCAGGCGCAGTACTTC.

The chain joins TRBV7-2 to TRBJ1-5; the D is unclear. Germline values: CDR1 SGHTA, CDR2 FQGNSA. This CDR3 spans 13 amino acids. V lost 3 bases and J 7 bases, leaving 10 bases between the germline ends. The CDR3 sequence: CASSFGVDQPQHF. In DNA, the CDR3 is TGTGCCAGCAGCTTTGGGGTAGACCAGCCCCAGCATTTT.

This clonotype has a count of ten or more. The genes are TRBV29-1 and TRBJ2-3; TRBD2 might be the D (5 bases). The V end was cut by 4 bases, the J end by 5 bases, with 13 bases between. The length of the CDR3 is 13 residues. From germline, CDR1 is SQVTM and CDR2 ANQGSEA. In DNA form, the CDR3 reads TGCAGCGTTGTCCGCGCCGAGGGAGATACGCAGTATTTT. Its protein is CSVVRAEGDTQYF.

This clonotype showed up just a few times. The chain couples TRBV20-1 to TRBJ2-1; 7 nucleotides line up with TRBD2. Trimming took 0 bases from V and 8 from J; bases not matched to a gene: 10. The germline V gene encodes CDR1 DFQATT and CDR2 SNEGSKA (reference sequence). The CDR3 consists of 15 residues. The CDR3 DNA sequence: TGCAGTGCTAGAGATCGGGGCGGGAGTTTCGATGAGCAGTTCTTC. It is translated as CSARDRGGSFDEQFF.

This clonotype was recorded many times. The rearrangement joins TRBV11-2 to TRBJ1-2, with D perhaps matching TRBD1 (5 bases). The V end was cut by 3 bases, the J end by 6 bases, with 14 bases between. This CDR3 has 14 residues. Germline loops: CDR1 SGHAT, CDR2 FQNNGV. CDR3 DNA: TGTGCCAGCAGCTTCTACGCCAGGGTTGATGGCTACACCTTC. Encoded protein: CASSFYARVDGYTF. Full variable domain (rest looked up from reference TRBV11-2 and TRBJ1-2): EAGVAQSPRYKIIEKRQSVAFWCNPISGHATLYWYQQILGQGPKLLIQFQNNGVVDDSQLPKDRFSAERLKGVDSTLKIQPAKLEDSAVYLCASSFYARVDGYTFGSGTRLTVV.

In this sample, this clonotype turned up a few times. The chain couples TRBV5-1 to TRBJ2-7; the D gene is possibly TRBD1 (6 bases). Trimming removed 2 bases from V and 3 bases from J, with 9 bases in between. The CDR3 loop spans 13 amino acids. CDR1 is SGHRS and CDR2 is YFSETQ in the germline V gene. The CDR3 DNA is TGCGCCAGCAGCTTCGGCAGGGGCTACGAGCAGTACTTC. This sequence encodes CASSFGRGYEQYF.

The rearrangement uses TRBV7-2 and TRBJ2-1; 7 bases match TRBD2. Germline values: CDR1 SGHTA, CDR2 FQGNSA. The CDR3 has 17 amino acids. The V segment lost 3 bases and the J segment 0 bases; nucleotides outside the gene matches: 8. CDR3 bases: TGTGCCAGCAGCTTGTTCCGGGCGGGAGTCTCCTACAATGAGCAGTTCTTC. Its translation: CASSLFRAGVSYNEQFF.

This clonotype has a count of ten or more. The CDR3 nucleotides are TGCAGCGGTCGCCGTGAGGTAGGGGTCGATGAGCAGTTCTTC. It encodes CSGRREVGVDEQFF. The V gene is TRBV29-1, the J gene TRBJ2-1; maybe TRBD1 (5 bases). From germline, CDR1 is SQVTM and CDR2 ANQGSEA. The length of the CDR3 is 14 residues. V lost 7 bases, J lost 8 bases, and 21 bases lay in between.

The chain links TRBV10-3 to TRBJ2-7; D remains ambiguous. Germline CDR1 is ENHRY and CDR2 is SYGVKD. This CDR3 comprises 11 residues. Deletions cut 3 bases from V and 2 bases from J, with 2 bases between. CDR3 protein: CAISETYEQYF. The CDR3 DNA is TGTGCCATCAGTGAAACCTACGAGCAGTACTTC.

The gene calls are TRBV6-5 and TRBJ2-7; D remains unclear. The CDR3 runs 14 residues. Germline V gene data show CDR1 as MNHEY and CDR2 as SVGAGI. Trimming stripped 5 bases from V and 2 bases from J, with 13 bases between. The CDR3 region has the DNA TGTGCCAGCAGTCCGCTGAGCCGGGCCTACGAGCAGTACTTC. Amino acid sequence: CASSPLSRAYEQYF.

This sequence joins TRBV28 and TRBJ1-2, with D possibly matching TRBD1 (5 bases). The CDR3 extends over 13 amino acids. In germline, CDR1 is MDHEN, CDR2 SYDVKM. With 10 bases removed from V and 3 bases from J, the gap between germline ends came to 15 bases. The DNA for the CDR3 is TGTGCCACCGGAAACACAGGCGACTATGGCTACACCTTC. Translating gives CATGNTGDYGYTF.